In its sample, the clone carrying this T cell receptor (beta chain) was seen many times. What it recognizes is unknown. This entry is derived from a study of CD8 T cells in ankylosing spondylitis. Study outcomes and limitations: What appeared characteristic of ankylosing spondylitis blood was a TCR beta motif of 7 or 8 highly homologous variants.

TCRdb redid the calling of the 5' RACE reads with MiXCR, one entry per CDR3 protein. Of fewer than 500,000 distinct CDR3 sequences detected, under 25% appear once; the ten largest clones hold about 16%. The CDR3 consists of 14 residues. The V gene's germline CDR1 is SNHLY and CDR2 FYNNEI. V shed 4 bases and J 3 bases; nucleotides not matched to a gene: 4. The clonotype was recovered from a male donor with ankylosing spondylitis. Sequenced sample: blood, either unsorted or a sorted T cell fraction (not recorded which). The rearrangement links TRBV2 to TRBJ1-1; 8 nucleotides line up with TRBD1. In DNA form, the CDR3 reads TGTGCCAGCAGTGGGACAGGGTTTTACACTGAAGCTTTCTTT. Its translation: CASSGTGFYTEAFF.